This TCR beta chain was found in a study of cytomegalovirus exposure and HLA in healthy donors. Whole-study results and caveats: Some V segments, including TRBV6-2 and TRBV6-3, were excluded as indistinguishable. TCR beta V segments were, for the most part, productive about 87% or about 30% of the time in an earlier analysis.

The PCR was carried out with 60 Vbeta primers and 13 Jbeta primers. Using immunoSEQ multiplex PCR, the repertoire was profiled, and TCRdb retains in-frame clones only, with some absent. Its listing shows 200,000 to 250,000 clones. Germline CDR1 and CDR2: SQVTM and ANQGSEA. The CDR3 runs 12 residues. Note on this clone: Antigen unknown.

The chain joins TRBV29-1 to TRBJ2-5; a possible D gene is TRBD1 (6 bases). The DNA end favors TRBJ2-7, so the J call may be wrong. The source is a woman between 25 and 40 years old in good health and CMV-seropositive. Sequencing used PBMCs. CDR3 protein: CSVSGATYEQYF. In DNA form, the CDR3 reads TGCAGCGTTTCAGGGGCTACCTACGAGCAGTACTTC.